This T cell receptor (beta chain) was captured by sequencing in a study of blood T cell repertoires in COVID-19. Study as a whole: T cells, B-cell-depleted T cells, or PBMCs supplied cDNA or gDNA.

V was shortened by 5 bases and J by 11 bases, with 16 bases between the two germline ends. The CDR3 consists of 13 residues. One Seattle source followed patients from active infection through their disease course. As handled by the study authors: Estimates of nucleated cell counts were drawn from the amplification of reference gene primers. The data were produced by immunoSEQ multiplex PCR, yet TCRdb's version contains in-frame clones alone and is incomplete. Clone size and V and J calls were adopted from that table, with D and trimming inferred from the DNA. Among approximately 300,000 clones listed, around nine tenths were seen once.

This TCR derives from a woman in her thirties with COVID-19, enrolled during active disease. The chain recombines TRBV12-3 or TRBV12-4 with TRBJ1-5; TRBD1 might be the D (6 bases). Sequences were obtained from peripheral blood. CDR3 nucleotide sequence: TGTGCCAGCAGTAACAGGGCCCGAACGGCCCAGCATTTT. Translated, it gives CASSNRARTAQHF.